This T cell receptor beta chain appears in the sequencing data of a study of T cell responses to AZD1222 COVID-19 vaccine. This CDR3 region has 16 residues. Trimming left V 3 bases short and J 4 bases short, with 18 bases between. In germline, CDR1 is MDHEN, CDR2 SYDVKM. The repertoire was sequenced with immunoSEQ multiplex PCR; TCRdb's copy has only in-frame clones and lacks some. Of some 140,000 clones listed, 80% to 95% are singletons. The specimen was peripheral blood, collected on day 0 of AZD1222 vaccination. The chain carries TRBV28 and TRBJ1-2, with D perhaps TRBD1 (5 bases). This TCR was sampled from an adult in good health. DNA for the CDR3: TGTGCCAGCAGTTTGGTTGGGCCGTTTGGGGCCTATGGCTACACCTTC. Protein: CASSLVGPFGAYGYTF.